These 21 T cell receptor beta chains originate from one sample sequenced in a study of shared clonotypes between healthy human individuals. Some clones are missing from TCRdb's copy, which holds only in-frame ones; the method was immunoSEQ multiplex PCR. The table lists 2.3 million or so clones, approximately 93% of them singletons. Material: naive CD4+ T cells from PBMCs. Regarding subset: CD45RA+ positively selected. The receptors stem from a man aged 18-30 years in good health. Some clones in this sample may be carry-over from other donors' samples.

V and J are TRBV5-8 and TRBJ1-2, with a weak D call TRBD1 (6 bases). The CDR3 is made up of 14 amino acids. Germline V lookup: CDR1 SGHTS, CDR2 YDEGEE. The V end lost 7 bases, the J end lost 4 bases, and 17 bases lay between the germline ends. The CDR3 loop reads CASFQGGAAYGYTF. Here the CDR3 DNA reads TGTGCCAGCTTCCAAGGGGGGGCTGCCTATGGCTACACCTTC.

V usage is TRBV11-2 and J usage is TRBJ2-7; D tentatively reads TRBD1 or TRBD2 (6 bases each). The CDR3 consists of 14 residues. V dropped 4 bases and J dropped 6 bases, with 16 bases sitting between them. Germline lookup yields CDR1 SGHAT and CDR2 FQNNGV. The CDR3: CASSSRGGGPEQYF. CDR3 DNA sequence: TGTGCCAGCAGCTCCCGAGGGGGAGGTCCCGAGCAGTACTTC.

This chain uses TRBV14 with TRBJ1-2; D not certain. The germline gives CDR1 SGHDN, CDR2 FVKESK. V was shortened by 3 bases and J by 3 bases, with 8 bases between the two germline ends. The CDR3 runs 13 residues. The CDR3 coding sequence is TGTGCCAGCAGCCAGGGTATTGACTATGGCTACACCTTC. Translation gives CASSQGIDYGYTF. The variable domain in full, completed from reference TRBV14 and TRBJ1-2, reads EAGVTQFPSHSVIEKGQTVTLRCDPISGHDNLYWYRRVMGKEIKFLLHFVKESKQDESGMPNNRFLAERTGGTYSTLKVQPAELEDSGVYFCASSQGIDYGYTFGSGTRLTVV.

The J gene is TRBJ1-2, the V gene TRBV30, with D possibly matching TRBD1 (6 bases). Germline loops: CDR1 GTSNPN, CDR2 SVGIG (reference sequence). V lost 0 bases, J lost 4 bases, and 15 bases lay in between. The CDR3 spans 15 residues. This chain's CDR3 is CAWSVRGAITYGYTF. The CDR3 coding sequence is TGTGCCTGGAGTGTTCGGGGGGCGATAACCTATGGCTACACCTTC.

As for this clone: This sample also contains other DNA sequences that code for the same CDR3. The chain joins TRBV7-2 to TRBJ1-3; D unresolved. The V end was cut by 0 bases, the J end by 2 bases, with 8 bases between. There are 15 residues in the CDR3. Germline V CDR1 and CDR2: SGHTA, FQGNSA. CDR3 nucleotides: TGTGCCAGCAGCTTAGCTAGTGGTGCTGGAAACACCATATATTTT. This gives the protein CASSLASGAGNTIYF.

A single count supports this clone. The J gene is TRBJ2-1, the V gene TRBV7-2; 8 nucleotides match TRBD2. Trimming took 1 base from V and 9 from J; bases not matched to a gene: 8. Looked up from germline, CDR1 is SGHTA and CDR2 is FQGNSA. The CDR3 length is 15 residues. The CDR3 DNA reads TGTGCCAGCAGCTTAGATCGAGCGGGAGTGGGTGAGCAGTTCTTC. This translates into CASSLDRAGVGEQFF. Complete variable domain (other parts from reference TRBV7-2 and TRBJ2-1): GAGVSQSPSNKVTEKGKDVELRCDPISGHTALYWYRQSLGQGLEFLIYFQGNSAPDKSGLPSDRFSAERTGGSVSTLTIQRTQQEDSAVYLCASSLDRAGVGEQFFGPGTRLTVL.

The table lists this clone with a count of one. The V gene is TRBV9, the J gene TRBJ2-3; the D gene could be TRBD1 or TRBD2 (5 bases each). The CDR3 runs 15 residues. The V end lost 0 bases, the J end lost 7 bases, and 15 bases lay between the germline ends. Per germline, CDR1 SGDLS and CDR2 YYNGEE. CDR3 in amino acids: CASSVAGASRHTQYF. CDR3 nucleotides: TGTGCCAGCAGCGTAGCTGGGGCTAGCCGGCATACGCAGTATTTT.

A single count supports this clone. The rearrangement uses TRBV2 and TRBJ1-1; possibly TRBD1 for D (5 bases). The CDR3 loop spans 14 amino acids. The germline CDR1 and CDR2 sequences are SNHLY and FYNNEI. Trimming removed 5 bases from V and 4 bases from J, with 14 bases in between. The CDR3: CASSSVLGATEAFF. The CDR3 DNA sequence: TGTGCCAGCAGTTCCGTCCTCGGGGCCACTGAAGCTTTCTTT.

CDR3 amino acids: CASSPGTVGGQETQYF. CDR3 in DNA: TGCGCCAGCAGTCCAGGGACAGTGGGAGGCCAAGAGACCCAGTACTTC. This sequence joins TRBV5-1 and TRBJ2-5; the D gene is possibly TRBD1 (7 bases). The CDR3 length is 16 residues. Germline V lookup: CDR1 SGHRS, CDR2 YFSETQ. V was shortened by 5 bases and J by 1 base, with 18 bases between the two germline ends.

The chain links TRBV5-4 to TRBJ2-1; TRBD2 matches 15 bases. The CDR3 loop spans 16 amino acids. Looked up from germline, CDR1 is SGHNT and CDR2 is YYREEE (reference sequence). The ends lost 4 bases at V and 15 bases at J; junction bases unmatched: 14. DNA of the CDR3: TGTGCCAGCAGCCAGAATAGGACTAGCGGGAGGGCCTCCGGGTTCTTC. Protein sequence: CASSQNRTSGRASGFF.

This sequence joins TRBV5-1 and TRBJ2-3, with 13 nucleotides matching TRBD2. The V segment lost 4 bases and the J segment 6 bases; nucleotides outside the gene matches: 8. The CDR3 has 16 amino acids. Germline CDR1 SGHRS, CDR2 YFSETQ. CDR3 residues: CASSLGLAGVLDTQYF. As DNA, the CDR3 is TGCGCCAGCAGCCTAGGACTAGCGGGGGTCTTGGATACGCAGTATTTT.

In its sample, this clone was seen once. The chain carries TRBV28 and TRBJ1-4; perhaps TRBD1 as D (5 bases). The CDR3 spans 13 residues. Germline-derived CDR1 and CDR2 are MDHEN and SYDVKM. V was trimmed by 6 bases and J by 13 bases, leaving 18 bases between them. CDR3 nucleotides: TGTGCCAGCAGCCCGGGACTTTTTGTTAGACTGTTTTTT. Amino acids: CASSPGLFVRLFF.

This clone appeared a few times. The chain has TRBV10-2 and TRBJ1-2, with D perhaps TRBD1 (5 bases). V lost 2 bases to trimming and J lost 6 bases, with 10 bases between them. The CDR3 extends over 13 amino acids. Per the germline V gene, CDR1 is WSHSY and CDR2 is SAAADI. DNA of the CDR3: TGCGCCAGCAGTGAGAGCTTGGGGGATGGCTACACCTTC. This gives the protein CASSESLGDGYTF.

This clone was detected a few times. J is TRBJ1-5 and V is TRBV19; a weak D match, TRBD1 (5 bases). Looked up from germline, CDR1 is LNHDA and CDR2 is SQIVND (reference sequence). This CDR3 contains 14 residues. The ends were cut back, 5 bases at V and 3 bases at J, with 11 bases in the middle. The CDR3 DNA sequence: TGTGCCAGTAGTTTTGACAGATTCAATCAGCCCCAGCATTTT. As protein: CASSFDRFNQPQHF.

This clone has a single count. The chain couples TRBV6-5 to TRBJ2-7, with 13 bases aligning to TRBD2. Germline lookup yields CDR1 MNHEY and CDR2 SVGAGI. The CDR3 length is 14 residues. Trimming cost V 10 bases and J 5 bases; bases outside gene matches: 8. The CDR3 DNA reads as TGTGCCACGTCCACTAGCGGGAGGGAGAACGAGCAGTACTTC. Protein product: CATSTSGRENEQYF.

The chain combines TRBV6-6 with TRBJ2-7, with D perhaps matching TRBD1 or TRBD2 (5 bases each). CDR3 size: 16 residues. In germline, CDR1 is MNHNY, CDR2 SVGAGI (reference sequence). The V end lost 7 bases, the J end lost 4 bases, and 23 bases lay between the germline ends. The CDR3, as DNA: TGTGCCAGCAACGGGGCGCGTGGGGATAGACCATACGAGCAGTACTTC. Translating it yields CASNGARGDRPYEQYF.

In DNA form, the CDR3 reads TGTGCCAGCAGCGGGCCCGGGATCCTTAATGAAAAACTGTTTTTT. It yields the protein CASSGPGILNEKLFF. This chain links TRBV5-6 with TRBJ1-4; D gene uncertain. The CDR3 has 15 amino acids. V lost 4 bases to trimming and J lost 4 bases, with 14 bases between them. Germline CDR1 SGHDT, CDR2 YYEEEE.

The chain carries TRBV30 and TRBJ2-7; TRBD1 matches at 7 bases. CDR3 length: 11 residues. CDR1 GTSNPN and CDR2 SVGIG come from the germline V gene (reference sequence). V gave up 5 bases and J gave up 7 bases; unmatched junction bases: 5. The CDR3 sequence is CAWGQAGEQYF. The CDR3, as DNA: TGTGCCTGGGGACAGGCCGGGGAGCAGTACTTC.

The V gene is TRBV10-3, the J gene TRBJ1-5; D call uncertain. Germline CDR1 ENHRY, CDR2 SYGVKD. The CDR3 contains 17 residues. V lost 1 base and J lost 3, with 16 bases in between. CDR3 in DNA: TGTGCCATCAGTGAGTTTACGGGTGGGCAGGACAATCAGCCCCAGCATTTT. Its protein is CAISEFTGGQDNQPQHF.

This clone appeared once. This chain joins TRBV10-3 and TRBJ2-1; either TRBD1 or TRBD2 may supply D (6 bases each). V shed 4 bases and J shed 3 bases, with 13 bases lying between them. The CDR3 runs to 15 residues. Germline lookup yields CDR1 ENHRY and CDR2 SYGVKD. The CDR3 protein is CAISAAGGGYNEQFF. The CDR3, as DNA: TGTGCCATCAGTGCTGCCGGAGGGGGCTACAATGAGCAGTTCTTC.

The V gene is TRBV28, the J gene TRBJ1-2; 9 bases line up with TRBD1. The CDR3 contains 15 residues. Germline V gene lookup returns CDR1 MDHEN and CDR2 SYDVKM. V lost 7 bases, J lost 5 bases, and 11 bases stayed unmatched. The CDR3 region is CASISRDRVSYGYTF. For the CDR3, the DNA is TGTGCCAGCATCTCCCGGGACAGGGTGTCTTATGGCTACACCTTC.